This entry is about one T cell receptor beta chain. This clonotype turned up a few times. No antigen is known for it. Base qualities are not provided; no much larger clone lies one nucleotide away. Only healthy Caucasian donors were included. The twin cohort consisted of three pairs of female monozygotic twins, all aged roughly 18 to 29 years. CD4+ and CD8+ T cell populations were isolated with positive isolation kits from Invitrogen. The V end gives up 4 bases and the J end 7 bases, leaving 11 bases in the junction not matched to a gene. From the cysteine up to the phenylalanine, the CDR3 has a length of 17 residues. CDR3 DNA only is kept here, 51 bases in frame from base 1. From the germline V gene, CDR1 is SGHDN and CDR2 is FVKESK. Library construction relied on 5' RACE. The data were produced on an Illumina HiSeq 2000. A universal primer binding site was introduced by template switching, and a unique molecular identifier was present in the final cDNA, enabling accurate counting of TCR cDNA molecules. First-strand cDNA for TCR alpha and beta chains was synthesized from specific primers in the conserved constant-segment region. To control for contamination, each cDNA library was double barcoded with a SMART-Mk sample barcode plus Illumina barcodes. TruSeq adapter sequences, together with Illumina sample barcodes, were added in two successive PCR steps. Sequencing of the TCR alpha and beta cDNA libraries was done on the Illumina HiSeq platform using custom primers. As for the original processing: Raw reads were processed with MiGEC to extract unique molecular identifiers, and MiXCR was used to determine CDR3 positions. Recombination models were inferred per individual with the repgenHMM and IGoR tools using an EM algorithm. Shared clonotype analysis was performed with the tcR package in R, normalizing sharing by the product of cloneset sizes. To study raw recombination free of thymic and clonal selection effects, out-of-frame nonproductive sequences were analyzed. The public sequencing data were trimmed at Q25 with fastp and processed into clonotypes with MiXCR by TCRdb, which kept only in-frame beta chains. Each entry is one CDR3 protein sequence, shown with its most common DNA and genes. TCRdb's processing, not the study's, gives the V and J calls here. The sample includes about 530,000 distinct CDR3 sequences, with around 15% observed a single time. Of the sample, roughly 0.44% falls within the top ten clones.

This record belongs to a study of identical twins (dated by TCRdb to the mid-2010s). With respect to the entire study: To test whether fetal clonotypes persist, the study used deep sequencing on TCR alpha and beta repertoires from monozygotic twins, unrelated adults of various ages, and cord blood. To rule out contamination, the twin experiments were replicated at different times with different library preparation protocols.

Points the paper makes about the study in general: Compared with coincidental sharing between unrelated individuals, an excess of low generation-probability sequences was observed among out-of-frame TCR alpha sequences shared between twins. The excess sharing between twins in beta out-of-frame sequences was weaker because fewer shared sequences reduced the signal-to-noise ratio. In monozygotic twins, out-of-frame TCR alpha sharing was systematically underestimated by recombination models, although the models agreed with sharing between unrelated individuals. Abundant cord blood beta clonotypes carried fewer insertions; young adult naive repertoires showed a weaker similar trend, while memory repertoires showed none. Conclusions relied on cross-sectional statistical analysis, since the same donors could not be followed over many years. Zero-insertion analyses could be partly confounded by invariant T cells such as MAIT and iNKT, though diverse VJ usage argued against such confounding for most clonotypes.

The same specimen was also included in a second study, on yellow fever vaccine responses in identical twins. That second report states: According to the authors, the vaccine-induced T cell response in identical twins seemed to be partly convergent and partly specific to each individual. In the study, vaccine-responding T cell clones were precisely tracked in identical twins.

The sequenced sample consisted of CD4+ T cells sorted from blood. This TCR came from a woman aged 18-29 years in good health. The sequence is built from TRBV14 and TRBJ2-1, and 12 junctional nucleotides match TRBD2. The DNA sequence reads TGTGCCAGCAGCCCCGCCCGACTAGCGGGGGTAAAAAATGAGCAGTTCTTC. Its product reads: CASSPARLAGVKNEQFF.